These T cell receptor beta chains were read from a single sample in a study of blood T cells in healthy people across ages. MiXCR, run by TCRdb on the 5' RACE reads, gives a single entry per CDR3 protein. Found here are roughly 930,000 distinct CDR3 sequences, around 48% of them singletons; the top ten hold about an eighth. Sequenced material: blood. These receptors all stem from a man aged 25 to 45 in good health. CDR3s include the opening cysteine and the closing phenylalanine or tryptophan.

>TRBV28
CASRRDQPQHF
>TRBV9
CASSAGTSGGRETQYF
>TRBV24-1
CATSDSYRAYGYTF
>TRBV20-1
CSARAYYEQYF
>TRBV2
CAGRATGTGAGEQYF
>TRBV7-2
CASSFAGGNIQYF
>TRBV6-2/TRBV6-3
CASSYSTGNTDTQYF
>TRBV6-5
CASSYSMPEEGSQETQYF
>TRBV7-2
CASSSMGSGRGETQYF
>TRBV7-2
CASSLVAGEYNEQFF
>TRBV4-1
CASSQHQGPLGSEQYF
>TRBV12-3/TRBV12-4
CASSSYKDEQFF
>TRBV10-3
CAIKLDGSSYNEQYF
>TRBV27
CASRIAPTRTDTQYF
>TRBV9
CASSVDPGGGEDEQFF
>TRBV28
CASSFSVFEQYF
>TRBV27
CASSLNARVIGGYTF
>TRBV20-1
CSARTGTGMYEQYF
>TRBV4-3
CASSQEPSLNTGELFF
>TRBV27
CASSPPTRVYEQYF
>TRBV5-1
CASSLNREYNEQFF
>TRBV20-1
CSAGDSRTPQETQYF
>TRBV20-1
CSARPGSGTNEKLFF
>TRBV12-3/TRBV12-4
CASSLKGHSNTGELFF
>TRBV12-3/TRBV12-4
CASSHRGGGTRTQYF
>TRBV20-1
CSAPGGGRNQPQHF
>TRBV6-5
CASSYQGGDTEAFF
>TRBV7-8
CASSQGQVYNEQFF
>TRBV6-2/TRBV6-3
CASSLAGATYEQYF
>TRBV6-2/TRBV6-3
CASSWGRNQPQHF
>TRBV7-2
CASSLVQDGSNQPQHF
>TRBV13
CASSLGPREQYF
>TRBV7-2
CASSFSGTDTDTQYF
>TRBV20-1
CSARANATNEKLFF
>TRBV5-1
CASSLSHLTQGAYEQYF
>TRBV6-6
CASSRGGQGGDTQYF
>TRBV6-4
CASSDSGTGGTGELFF
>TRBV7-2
CASSLSHTHYEQYF
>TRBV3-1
CASSRGAENYGYTF
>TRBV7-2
CASSTWGGYTF
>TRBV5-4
CASSVTGEKETQYF
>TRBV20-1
CSAKGTGSTDTQYF
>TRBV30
CAWARDSGYNEQFF
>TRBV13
CASSFGTGGHEQYF
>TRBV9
CASNPAGGPYEQYF
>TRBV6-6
CASSYEDRDNQPQHF
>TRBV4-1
CASSQERDATSTGTQYF
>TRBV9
CASSVDTYGYTF
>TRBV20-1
CSAIRRREDGYTF
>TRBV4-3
CASSQDGVEVRHNEQFF
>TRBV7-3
CASSSLAGGPPYNEQFF
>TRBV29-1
CSVEVEADTQYF
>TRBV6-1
CASSEGLGHTDTQYF
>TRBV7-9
CASSARDISLEAFF
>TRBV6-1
CASREGQGKNYGYTF
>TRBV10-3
CAISEVYSYEQYF
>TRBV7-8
CASSPDMPLEETQYF